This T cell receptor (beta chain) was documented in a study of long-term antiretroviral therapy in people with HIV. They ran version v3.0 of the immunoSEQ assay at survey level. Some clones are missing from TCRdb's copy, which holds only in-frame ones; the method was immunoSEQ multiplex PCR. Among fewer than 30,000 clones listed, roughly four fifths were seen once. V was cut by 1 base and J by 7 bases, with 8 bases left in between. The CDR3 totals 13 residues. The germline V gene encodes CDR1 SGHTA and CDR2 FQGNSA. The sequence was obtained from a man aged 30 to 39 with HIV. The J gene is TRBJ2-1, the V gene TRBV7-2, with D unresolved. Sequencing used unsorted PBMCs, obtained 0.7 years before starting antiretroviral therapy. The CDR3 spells CASSLGPQNEQFF. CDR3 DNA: TGTGCCAGCAGCTTAGGCCCACAGAATGAGCAGTTCTTC.